This T cell receptor beta chain was retrieved from a study of blood T cell repertoires in COVID-19. Overall study context: The United States, Italy and Spain supplied acute and convalescent COVID-19 samples. T cells, B-cell-depleted T cells, or PBMCs supplied cDNA or gDNA.

Trimming pared 6 bases from V and 4 bases from J, leaving 12 bases between. The CDR3 is made up of 13 amino acids. Germline V gene sequence: CDR1 MNHEY, CDR2 SMNVEV (reference sequence). Per the original data handling: Estimation of nucleated cell counts was performed using reference gene primer amplification. This table comes from immunoSEQ multiplex PCR, and its TCRdb copy is limited to in-frame clones, with some not included. V and J calls and clone size are those listed in that table; D and trimming were worked out from the DNA. The sample includes approximately 56,000 clones, about 83% of them seen just once.

The sequenced material came from peripheral blood. The sequence derives from a man in his 70s with active COVID-19. This chain joins TRBV27 and TRBJ1-1; D is uncertain. This chain's CDR3 is CASRITEGTEAFF. CDR3 in DNA: TGTGCCAGCAGGATAACGGAGGGCACTGAAGCTTTCTTT.